This T cell receptor beta chain was found in a study of blood T cell repertoires in COVID-19. Sequencing was performed with immunoSEQ multiplex PCR; in TCRdb, only in-frame clones are kept and a portion is missing. The sample carries around 64,000 clones, around 86% recorded once. Material: peripheral blood. This TCR came from a human donor in a cohort sampled during active COVID-19.

The CDR3 DNA follows: TGCGCCAGCGGCGACTCCCTGGATACGCAGTATTTT. Protein sequence: CASGDSLDTQYF. The J gene is TRBJ2-3, the V gene TRBV5-1, with D unclear. The germline V and J ends were trimmed by 7 bases and 6 bases, with 12 bases remaining between them. In germline, CDR1 is SGHRS, CDR2 YFSETQ. The CDR3 runs to 12 residues.